This T cell receptor beta chain was sequenced in a study of Ad26.COV2.S vaccination and SARS-CoV-2 variants. Regarding treatment: 19 received Ad26.COV2.S at low or high dose, single or two shots; about 5 received placebo; per-sample allocation not given. All samples were drawn on day 63, counting from the first vaccine or placebo injection. The CDR3 is 21 amino acids. Germline CDR1 MNHNY, CDR2 SVGAGI (reference sequence). Trimming removed 6 bases from V and 0 bases from J; junction bases left unmatched: 20. TCRdb's copy holds only in-frame clones and misses some; the assay was immunoSEQ multiplex PCR. Here the sample spans about 440,000 clones, roughly 87% being singletons.

The sequencing used peripheral blood, collected in a trial of Ad26.COV2.S vaccine versus placebo. V gene TRBV6-6 combines with J gene TRBJ2-7; 13 positions agree with TRBD2. The TCR sequence derives from a person between 18 and 59 years old who received the Ad26.COV2.S COVID-19 vaccine or a placebo. This CDR3 reads CASSLGPSGLAGVLGSYEQYF. CDR3 bases: TGTGCCAGCAGCCTCGGGCCTTCCGGACTAGCGGGAGTTCTTGGCTCCTACGAGCAGTACTTC.